This is a list of T cell receptor beta chains from one sample in a study of response to subunit inactivated influenza vaccine. TCRdb itself ran the RT-PCR reads through MiXCR, one entry per CDR3 protein. Of about 780,000 distinct CDR3 sequences in the sample, approximately 17% are singletons; the top ten hold roughly a tenth. The sample consisted of PBMCs from blood, taken less than 6 days after vaccination. Receptor source: a man aged 45-65 years who received an inactivated influenza vaccine. Each CDR3 is given with its conserved first and last residue.

cdr3_length v_call cdr3_aa
13 TRBV15 CATSRGFDQPQHF
15 TRBV4-1 CASSPRAGLNTEAFF
19 TRBV4-2 CASSQQFPSEDRLYNEQFF
17 TRBV20-1 CSAATLLAGRPLNEQFF
16 TRBV7-2 CASSHIAGGMTDTQYF
15 TRBV7-2 CASSLSGTITDTQYF
17 TRBV4-1 CASSQGGAGGRRNIQYF
17 TRBV6-1 CASHLAGGPKNTGELFF
16 TRBV5-1 CASSLAGTLEQETQYF
16 TRBV18 CASSPFSGLTSFGYTF
16 TRBV5-1 CASSLGPRSEQETQYF
16 TRBV10-3 CAISEFGGGTGNTIYF
12 TRBV5-5 CATTGNRETQYF
12 TRBV20-1 CSAMNSGNTIYF
14 TRBV28 CASSLSPGNNGYTF
13 TRBV20-1 CSARSWGNEKLFF
13 TRBV7-9 CASSPGNLNEQYF
15 TRBV10-3 CAISEGTGRLNEAFF
14 TRBV20-1 CSARSAGGSETQYF
12 TRBV20-1 CSATQGGLEAFF
16 TRBV5-1 CASSFTGTGGSETQYF
17 TRBV4-2 CASSQGTGSATNEKLFF
13 TRBV4-3 CASSSRLADEQFF
15 TRBV7-2 CASSPGTGVMYEQFF
14 TRBV20-1 CSARGVGGSYEQYF
16 TRBV20-1 CSARGAGGPLSYEQYF
16 TRBV4-1 CASSQVLRSTNEKLFF
13 TRBV29-1 CSVGVTANYGYTF
16 TRBV4-2 CASSQEGLADGVTQYF
16 TRBV27 CASSLLGGRAAGEQYF